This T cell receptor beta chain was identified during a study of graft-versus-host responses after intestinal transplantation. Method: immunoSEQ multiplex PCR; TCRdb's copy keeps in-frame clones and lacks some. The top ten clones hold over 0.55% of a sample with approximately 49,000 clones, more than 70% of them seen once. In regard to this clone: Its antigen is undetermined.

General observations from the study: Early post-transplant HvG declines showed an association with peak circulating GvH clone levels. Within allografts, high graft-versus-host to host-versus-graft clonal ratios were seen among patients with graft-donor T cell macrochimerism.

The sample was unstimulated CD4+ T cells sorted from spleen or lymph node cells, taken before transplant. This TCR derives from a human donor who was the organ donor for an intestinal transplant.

The CDR3 loop reads CASSDMTGNYGYTF. The CDR3 nucleotides read TGTGCCAGCAGTGACATGACAGGGAACTATGGCTACACCTTC. This chain uses TRBV25-1 with TRBJ1-2; 7 bases map to TRBD1. J was trimmed by 2 bases and V by 3 bases; bases with no gene match: 3. Germline lookup yields CDR1 MGHDK and CDR2 SYGVNS. CDR3 length: 14 residues.